Listed below are T cell receptor beta chains from one sample, sequenced in a study of blood T cell repertoires in COVID-19. The table came from immunoSEQ multiplex PCR; TCRdb's copy has only in-frame clones and leaves some out. The data contain 75,000 to 95,000 clones, 79% of them singletons. Sequenced sample: peripheral blood. The receptors shown here come from an elderly woman with active or convalescent COVID-19. The CDR3 runs from the conserved cysteine through the conserved F or W. The D gene is left open where the match is weak. The listing skips clone size in some rows; elsewhere it reads once, few, many or a size class.

abundance: once
d_gene: -
v_gene: TRBV2
j_gene: TRBJ1-5
CDR3aa: CASSVSRGNQPQHF
CDR3nt: TGTGCCAGCAGTGTTAGCAGGGGCAATCAGCCCCAGCATTTT

abundance: -
d_gene: TRBD1
v_gene: TRBV3-1/TRBV3-2
j_gene: TRBJ1-2
CDR3aa: CASSQFDRVYGYTF
CDR3nt: TGTGCCAGCAGCCAATTCGACAGGGTGTACGGCTACACCTTC

abundance: -
d_gene: TRBD1
v_gene: TRBV5-6
j_gene: TRBJ1-5
CDR3aa: CASSTGQSNQPQHF
CDR3nt: TGTGCCAGCAGCACGGGACAGAGCAATCAGCCCCAGCATTTT

abundance: -
d_gene: TRBD1
v_gene: TRBV6-5
j_gene: TRBJ2-7
CDR3aa: CASYGTGGHEQYF
CDR3nt: TGTGCCAGTTACGGGACAGGGGGCCACGAGCAGTACTTC

abundance: -
d_gene: -
v_gene: TRBV6-5
j_gene: TRBJ2-1
CDR3aa: CASSYSFAGARNEQFF
CDR3nt: TGTGCCAGCAGTTACTCCTTTGCAGGGGCGAGAAATGAGCAGTTCTTC

abundance: few
d_gene: TRBD2
v_gene: TRBV5-1
j_gene: TRBJ2-5
CDR3aa: CASSRVAGEGETQYF
CDR3nt: TGCGCCAGCAGCCGTGTAGCGGGAGAGGGGGAGACCCAGTACTTC

abundance: -
d_gene: -
v_gene: TRBV5-1
j_gene: TRBJ2-7
CDR3aa: CASSFTGAFYEQYF
CDR3nt: TGCGCCAGCAGCTTCACAGGCGCATTCTACGAGCAGTACTTC

abundance: -
d_gene: -
v_gene: TRBV9
j_gene: TRBJ2-7
CDR3aa: CASSPGQISYEQYF
CDR3nt: TGTGCCAGCAGCCCTGGACAGATCTCCTACGAGCAGTACTTC

abundance: -
d_gene: TRBD1
v_gene: TRBV25-1
j_gene: TRBJ1-4
CDR3aa: CASSDRRGPTNEKLFF
CDR3nt: TGTGCCAGCAGTGACCGCAGGGGGCCTACTAATGAAAAACTGTTTTTT

abundance: -
d_gene: TRBD1
v_gene: TRBV24-1
j_gene: TRBJ1-4
CDR3aa: CATSDGRGLPREKLFF
CDR3nt: TGTGCCACCAGTGATGGCAGGGGGCTCCCTCGGGAAAAACTGTTTTTT

abundance: -
d_gene: TRBD1
v_gene: TRBV7-2
j_gene: TRBJ2-5
CDR3aa: CASSFWTGVQETQYF
CDR3nt: TGTGCCAGCAGCTTCTGGACAGGGGTGCAAGAGACCCAGTACTTC

abundance: -
d_gene: TRBD1
v_gene: TRBV7-2
j_gene: TRBJ2-7
CDR3aa: CASSLGRQGPYEQYF
CDR3nt: TGTGCCAGCAGCTTAGGGAGACAGGGCCCCTACGAGCAGTACTTC

abundance: -
d_gene: TRBD2
v_gene: TRBV5-1
j_gene: TRBJ2-7
CDR3aa: CASAGLAGEYEQYF
CDR3nt: TGCGCCAGCGCCGGACTAGCGGGGGAGTACGAGCAGTACTTC

abundance: -
d_gene: TRBD1
v_gene: TRBV19
j_gene: TRBJ1-2
CDR3aa: CASSMWDRGYRYGYTF
CDR3nt: TGTGCCAGTAGTATGTGGGACAGGGGGTATCGCTATGGCTACACCTTC

abundance: many
d_gene: -
v_gene: TRBV9
j_gene: TRBJ2-2
CDR3aa: CASSVIGTTNTGELFF
CDR3nt: TGTGCCAGCAGCGTCATCGGGACAACGAACACCGGGGAGCTGTTTTTT

abundance: -
d_gene: TRBD1
v_gene: TRBV27
j_gene: TRBJ2-3
CDR3aa: CASSLDGTGQFRDTQYF
CDR3nt: TGTGCCAGCAGTTTAGACGGGACAGGGCAATTCAGGGATACGCAGTATTTT

abundance: -
d_gene: TRBD1
v_gene: TRBV28
j_gene: TRBJ1-6
CDR3aa: CASGQGWSPLHF
CDR3nt: TGTGCCAGTGGACAGGGCTGGTCACCCCTCCACTTT

abundance: once
d_gene: TRBD2
v_gene: TRBV28
j_gene: TRBJ2-1
CDR3aa: CASSLGTSGRTEQFF
CDR3nt: TGTGCCAGCAGTTTAGGGACTAGCGGGAGAACTGAGCAGTTCTTC

abundance: -
d_gene: -
v_gene: TRBV7-3
j_gene: TRBJ2-1
CDR3aa: CASSLSPNSEQFF
CDR3nt: TGTGCCAGCAGCTTAAGTCCCAATAGTGAGCAGTTCTTC

abundance: -
d_gene: TRBD2
v_gene: TRBV5-4
j_gene: TRBJ2-7
CDR3aa: CASSSGLAGNYEQYF
CDR3nt: TGTGCCAGCAGCTCCGGACTAGCGGGAAACTACGAGCAGTACTTC

abundance: -
d_gene: TRBD2
v_gene: TRBV11-2
j_gene: TRBJ2-7
CDR3aa: CASSSSTSGGGKQYF
CDR3nt: TGTGCCAGCAGCTCGTCGACTAGCGGGGGAGGCAAGCAGTACTTC

abundance: -
d_gene: TRBD2
v_gene: TRBV4-3
j_gene: TRBJ2-7
CDR3aa: CASSQGLRGGAYEQYF
CDR3nt: TGCGCCAGCAGCCAAGGCCTTAGGGGAGGGGCCTACGAGCAGTACTTC

abundance: -
d_gene: -
v_gene: TRBV7-9
j_gene: TRBJ2-2
CDR3aa: CASTPSAQGSTGELFF
CDR3nt: TGTGCCAGCACCCCTAGCGCGCAGGGCAGCACCGGGGAGCTGTTTTTT

abundance: -
d_gene: -
v_gene: TRBV4-3
j_gene: TRBJ2-6
CDR3aa: CASSQPGYSGANVLTF
CDR3nt: TGCGCCAGCAGCCAACCAGGGTACTCTGGGGCCAACGTCCTGACTTTC

abundance: -
d_gene: -
v_gene: TRBV3-1/TRBV3-2
j_gene: TRBJ1-1
CDR3aa: CASSQGGRGDTEAFF
CDR3nt: TGTGCCAGCAGCCAAGGCGGGAGGGGGGACACTGAAGCTTTCTTT

abundance: once
d_gene: TRBD1
v_gene: TRBV28
j_gene: TRBJ2-1
CDR3aa: CASSPTGTGGHEQFF
CDR3nt: TGTGCCAGCAGCCCTACCGGGACAGGGGGCCATGAGCAGTTCTTC

abundance: -
d_gene: -
v_gene: TRBV4-3
j_gene: TRBJ2-7
CDR3aa: CASSQGLTTYEQYF
CDR3nt: TGCGCCAGCAGCCAAGGTTTGACAACTTACGAGCAGTACTTC

abundance: -
d_gene: -
v_gene: TRBV24-1
j_gene: TRBJ2-3
CDR3aa: CAPVRGTHTQYF
CDR3nt: TGTGCCCCGGTTCGGGGGACGCATACGCAGTATTTT

abundance: -
d_gene: TRBD1
v_gene: TRBV3-1/TRBV3-2
j_gene: TRBJ2-1
CDR3aa: CASSQVRRDRENNEQFF
CDR3nt: TGTGCCAGCAGCCAAGTGAGGCGGGACAGGGAAAATAATGAGCAGTTCTTC

abundance: -
d_gene: TRBD1
v_gene: TRBV11-2
j_gene: TRBJ2-5
CDR3aa: CASRRPGQGRETQYF
CDR3nt: TGTGCCAGCAGACGTCCGGGACAGGGACGGGAGACCCAGTACTTC

abundance: -
d_gene: -
v_gene: TRBV7-2
j_gene: TRBJ1-3
CDR3aa: CASSTLTETGNTIYF
CDR3nt: TGTGCCAGCAGCACCCTGACGGAGACTGGAAACACCATATATTTT

abundance: -
d_gene: TRBD2
v_gene: TRBV27
j_gene: TRBJ2-1
CDR3aa: CASSLRTSGGGEQFF
CDR3nt: TGTGCCAGCAGTCTTCGGACTAGCGGGGGCGGTGAGCAGTTCTTC

abundance: -
d_gene: -
v_gene: TRBV25-1
j_gene: TRBJ1-4
CDR3aa: CASSGDKTGVWEKLFF
CDR3nt: TGTGCCAGCAGTGGGGACAAGACCGGGGTGTGGGAAAAACTGTTTTTT

abundance: -
d_gene: -
v_gene: TRBV21-1
j_gene: TRBJ2-4
CDR3aa: CASSKEISGRPLAKNIQYF
CDR3nt: TGTGCCAGCAGCAAAGAGATTAGCGGGCGTCCTTTAGCCAAAAACATTCAGTACTTC

abundance: -
d_gene: TRBD2
v_gene: TRBV4-2
j_gene: TRBJ2-1
CDR3aa: CASSLETLAAEQFF
CDR3nt: TGTGCCAGCAGCCTTGAAACTCTAGCGGCCGAGCAGTTCTTC

abundance: -
d_gene: -
v_gene: TRBV13
j_gene: TRBJ2-3
CDR3aa: CASSLARGTDTQYF
CDR3nt: TGTGCCAGCAGCTTAGCCAGGGGAACAGATACGCAGTATTTT

abundance: -
d_gene: TRBD1
v_gene: TRBV3-1/TRBV3-2
j_gene: TRBJ2-7
CDR3aa: CASSPGGQGAYEQYF
CDR3nt: TGTGCCAGCAGCCCCGGGGGACAGGGCGCCTACGAGCAGTACTTC

abundance: -
d_gene: TRBD2
v_gene: TRBV7-9
j_gene: TRBJ2-3
CDR3aa: CASSLDAGGRDTQYF
CDR3nt: TGTGCCAGCAGCTTAGATGCGGGGGGGCGAGATACGCAGTATTTT

abundance: -
d_gene: -
v_gene: TRBV6-2/TRBV6-3
j_gene: TRBJ2-2
CDR3aa: CASSYFPGVTGELFF
CDR3nt: TGTGCCAGCAGTTACTTTCCGGGGGTGACCGGGGAGCTGTTTTTT

abundance: -
d_gene: TRBD1
v_gene: TRBV18
j_gene: TRBJ1-3
CDR3aa: CASSPPDRDVRNTIYF
CDR3nt: TGTGCCAGCTCACCACCGGACAGGGACGTAAGAAACACCATATATTTT

abundance: once
d_gene: -
v_gene: TRBV29-1
j_gene: TRBJ2-1
CDR3aa: CSVPLSSYNEQFF
CDR3nt: TGCAGCGTTCCCCTGTCGTCCTACAATGAGCAGTTCTTC

abundance: -
d_gene: TRBD1
v_gene: TRBV19
j_gene: TRBJ1-5
CDR3aa: CASTRQGDSNQPQHF
CDR3nt: TGTGCCAGTACCAGACAGGGAGATAGCAATCAGCCCCAGCATTTT

abundance: -
d_gene: -
v_gene: TRBV24-1
j_gene: TRBJ1-6
CDR3aa: CATSDRTALFSPLHF
CDR3nt: TGTGCCACCAGTGACCGGACTGCACTTTTCTCACCCCTCCACTTT

abundance: once
d_gene: -
v_gene: TRBV4-1
j_gene: TRBJ2-1
CDR3aa: CASSQSGGYNEQFF
CDR3nt: TGCGCCAGCAGCCAGTCAGGGGGGTACAATGAGCAGTTCTTC

abundance: -
d_gene: -
v_gene: TRBV7-9
j_gene: TRBJ2-3
CDR3aa: CASSPRTSWSDTQYF
CDR3nt: TGTGCCAGCAGCCCGCGGACATCTTGGTCAGATACGCAGTATTTT

abundance: once
d_gene: TRBD1
v_gene: TRBV24-1
j_gene: TRBJ2-1
CDR3aa: CATSDSRIQGQAYNEQFF
CDR3nt: TGTGCCACCAGTGATTCCCGGATACAGGGGCAGGCCTACAATGAGCAGTTCTTC

abundance: once
d_gene: -
v_gene: TRBV4-1
j_gene: TRBJ1-4
CDR3aa: CASSHGGAGTNEKLFF
CDR3nt: TGCGCCAGCAGCCACGGGGGGGCAGGAACTAATGAAAAACTGTTTTTT

abundance: -
d_gene: TRBD1
v_gene: TRBV19
j_gene: TRBJ2-1
CDR3aa: CASSQDRVGNEQFF
CDR3nt: TGTGCCAGTAGTCAGGACAGGGTAGGGAATGAGCAGTTCTTC

abundance: -
d_gene: TRBD2
v_gene: TRBV6-5
j_gene: TRBJ2-3
CDR3aa: CASSPGTSVTDTQYF
CDR3nt: TGTGCCAGCAGTCCCGGGACTAGCGTCACAGATACGCAGTATTTT